A single sample gave rise to the 12 T cell receptor beta chains below, sequenced in a study of T cell repertoires in aging, cancer and after chemotherapy. The template was genomic DNA from peripheral blood, not RNA. A mixed TRB-A/B primer pool amplified rearranged TRB by multiplex touch-down PCR. TCRdb re-analysed the multiplex PCR reads in MiXCR, keeping a single row per CDR3 protein. The repertoire holds over 1,000 distinct CDR3 sequences, with less than 30% as singletons. Sample: blood. The source of these receptors is a human donor with a blood cancer.

The V call is TRBV7-2, the J call TRBJ2-7, with D hard to call. The CDR3 covers 12 residues. Between the trimmed V and J ends, which lost 5 bases and 4 bases, there was a span of 9 bases. Germline V gives CDR1 SGHTA, CDR2 FQGNSA. CDR3 in DNA: TGTGCCAGCAGCCTTACCTTATACGAGCAGTACTTC. Translated: CASSLTLYEQYF.

This clonotype was seen a handful of times. The chain recombines TRBV6-6 with TRBJ2-5; D is possibly TRBD2 (7 bases). CDR1 is MNHNY, CDR2 SVGAGI, per germline (reference sequence). V was clipped by 7 bases and J by 7 bases, with 22 bases between them. This CDR3 region has 15 residues. The CDR3 sequence: CASTLGGHQYGTQYF. CDR3 sequence (DNA): TGTGCCAGCACCCTGGGGGGGCACCAGTATGGGACCCAGTACTTC.

This clonotype was counted a single time. The rearrangement links TRBV7-2 to TRBJ1-5, with D maybe TRBD1 (5 bases). Trimming removed 5 bases at V and 1 base at J, with 12 bases between. Germline values: CDR1 SGHTA, CDR2 FQGNSA. The CDR3 runs to 15 residues. The CDR3 DNA reads as TGTGCCAGCAGCCCACTCGGGGGAAGCAATCAGCCCCAGCATTTT. Encoded protein: CASSPLGGSNQPQHF. Complete variable domain (other parts from reference TRBV7-2 and TRBJ1-5): GAGVSQSPSNKVTEKGKDVELRCDPISGHTALYWYRQSLGQGLEFLIYFQGNSAPDKSGLPSDRFSAERTGGSVSTLTIQRTQQEDSAVYLCASSPLGGSNQPQHFGDGTRLSIL.

This clonotype was detected only a few times. The rearrangement links TRBV27 to TRBJ2-5, with 16 bases that match TRBD2. The CDR3 has 18 amino acids. V lost 2 bases, J lost 4 bases, and 7 bases stayed unmatched. Germline-derived CDR1 and CDR2 are MNHEY and SMNVEV (reference sequence). The CDR3 loop reads CASSLGPGTSGRGETQYF. As DNA, the CDR3 is TGTGCCAGCAGTTTAGGCCCTGGGACTAGCGGGAGGGGAGAGACCCAGTACTTC.

This clonotype is categorized as medium-sized. The J gene is TRBJ1-2, the V gene TRBV6-1; unclear D gene. The V gene's germline CDR1 is MNHNS and CDR2 SASEGT. V lost 2 bases, J lost 0 bases, and 10 bases lay in between. This CDR3 contains 15 residues. CDR3 region: CASSEWAGANYGYTF. The CDR3 nucleotides read TGTGCCAGCAGTGAATGGGCAGGAGCTAACTATGGCTACACCTTC.

This clonotype counts as medium-sized. The gene calls are TRBV6-2 or TRBV6-3 and TRBJ2-1; D call uncertain. Looked up from germline, CDR1 is MNHEY and CDR2 is SVGEGT. Deletions cut 3 bases from V and 4 bases from J, with 7 bases between. The CDR3 runs 13 residues. In DNA form, the CDR3 reads TGTGCCAGCAGTTATACGGTTTACAATGAGCAGTTCTTC. It translates to CASSYTVYNEQFF.

By share, this clonotype ranks as medium-sized. The J gene is TRBJ2-6, the V gene TRBV19, with D unresolved. Germline V lookup: CDR1 LNHDA, CDR2 SQIVND (reference sequence). The CDR3 totals 15 residues. With 1 base removed from V and 0 bases from J, the gap between germline ends came to 4 bases. DNA for the CDR3: TGTGCCAGTAGTATAGTGGACTCTGGGGCCAACGTCCTGACTTTC. Translated, it gives CASSIVDSGANVLTF.

By sample fraction, this clonotype is medium-sized. The chain has TRBV19 and TRBJ2-1; D not certain. Germline loops: CDR1 LNHDA, CDR2 SQIVND (reference sequence). Trimming took off 4 bases at V and 4 bases at J, with 11 bases between the two ends. This CDR3 region has 14 residues. The CDR3 sequence is CASSTQSTYNEQFF. The CDR3 nucleotides read TGTGCCAGTAGTACCCAATCGACTTACAATGAGCAGTTCTTC.

By share, this clonotype counts as medium-sized. The chain couples TRBV6-5 to TRBJ1-5; D is perhaps TRBD1 (5 bases). The length of the CDR3 is 15 residues. Germline CDR1 MNHEY, CDR2 SVGAGI. V dropped 5 bases and J dropped 4 bases, with 15 bases sitting between them. The CDR3 region is CASSRKTQGNQPQHF. The CDR3 coding sequence is TGTGCCAGCAGTCGGAAAACCCAGGGAAATCAGCCCCAGCATTTT.

The chain combines TRBV6-5 with TRBJ1-4; TRBD1 matches 7 bases. The germline V gene encodes CDR1 MNHEY and CDR2 SVGAGI. This CDR3 contains 17 residues. V lost 2 bases, J lost 3 bases, and 9 bases stayed unmatched. CDR3 nucleotides: TGTGCCAGCAGTTACACCGGACAGGACTCCCCTAATGAAAAACTGTTTTTT. Protein sequence: CASSYTGQDSPNEKLFF.

This clonotype has just a few counts. The rearrangement links TRBV10-3 to TRBJ1-1, with TRBD1 matching over 7 bases. Germline CDR1 reads ENHRY; CDR2 reads SYGVKD. V dropped 0 bases and J dropped 7; count of bases not matched to a gene: 8. CDR3 length: 15 residues. The CDR3 DNA is TGTGCCATCAGTGAGTCAGGGGGCAGGGTCATTGAAGCTTTCTTT. This gives the protein CAISESGGRVIEAFF.

This clonotype was counted once. The chain carries TRBV18 and TRBJ2-5; D may be TRBD1 or TRBD2 (7 bases each). Germline-derived CDR1 and CDR2 are KGHSH and LQKENI. The V gene lost 3 bases and the J gene lost 7 bases, with 18 bases spanning the gap. This CDR3 is built from 15 residues. The CDR3 region has the DNA TGTGCCAGCTCACCCGACAGGGAGGGACTGGGGACCCAGTACTTC. It specifies CASSPDREGLGTQYF.